Here is one TCR beta chain with its context. The CDR3 totals 18 residues. V dropped 2 bases and J dropped 0 bases, with 19 bases sitting between them. Germline V gives CDR1 MNHEY, CDR2 SMNVEV (reference sequence). This sample is part of a study of blood T cell repertoires in COVID-19. TCRdb keeps only in-frame clones here, not all; method: immunoSEQ multiplex PCR. The sample comprises tens of thousands of clones, about four fifths of which are singletons, and about 10% rests with the top ten. J is TRBJ1-2 and V is TRBV27; the D gene is possibly TRBD1 (6 bases). Sequencing input: peripheral blood. This receptor was taken from a man aged 60 to 75 with acute or convalescent COVID-19. The CDR3 region has the DNA TGTGCCAGCAGTTTAAGGGCTCCCAGGGGAGATACTAACTATGGCTACACCTTC. Translated: CASSLRAPRGDTNYGYTF.